The clone carrying this TCR beta chain was seen repeatedly, ten times or more. Its antigen is still unknown. The entry originates in a study of T cell repertoires in cytomegalovirus infection. This CDR3 is built from 18 residues. V lost 3 bases and J lost 0; bases outside the gene matches: 9. Germline V gene sequence: CDR1 SGHTA, CDR2 FQGNSA. Study-level findings and limits: Cumulative public TCR beta family frequency identified carriers of CMV plus the relevant HLA. CMV-specific TCR beta clonotypes restricted by HLA-C dominated the ex vivo response.

Each CDR3 protein gets one entry after TCRdb re-called the reads with MiXCR. The data show about 240,000 distinct CDR3 sequences, 9% to 15% seen once. The TCR was taken from a human donor in good health (CMV status not recorded). Some clones in this sample may be carry-over from other donors' samples. This rearrangement joins TRBV7-2 to TRBJ2-3; 10 bases are a match to TRBD1. What was sequenced was PBMCs. The CDR3 nucleotides read TGTGCCAGCAGCTTTCTACCAGGGACAGGGGCTAGCACAGATACGCAGTATTTT. Its translation: CASSFLPGTGASTDTQYF.